The rows below give T cell receptor beta chains drawn from one sample of a study of blood T cells in healthy people across ages. TCRdb re-called the 5' RACE reads through MiXCR, storing one row per CDR3 protein. This repertoire shows roughly 830,000 distinct CDR3 sequences, approximately 65% found once; its top ten account for 25% to 30%. The sample consisted of blood. These TCRs come from a man in his thirties or forties in good health. Each CDR3 is given without its conserved first and last residue.

TRBV6-1 | ASSPEQF
TRBV5-6 | ASSSTGIDSPLH
TRBV20-1 | SAQPGGSSYNEQF
TRBV2 | ASSEGAGANVLT
TRBV10-3 | AISVGDEQY
TRBV6-2/TRBV6-3 | ASSYRGLSNQPQH
TRBV20-1 | SAREDRPYEQY
TRBV20-1 | SAKNYGGTFNSYEQY
TRBV4-1 | ASSQDPGSDSPLH
TRBV25-1 | ASSPSAKNIQY
TRBV5-1 | ASSGLAGGLNEQY
TRBV10-3 | ATADSTSYEQY